This T cell receptor beta chain emerged from a study of blood T cell repertoires in COVID-19. Germline CDR1 is MNHEY and CDR2 is SVGAGI. The V and J ends lost 7 bases and 4 bases, in that order; junction bases with no gene match: 7. This CDR3 comprises 15 residues. Assay: immunoSEQ multiplex PCR; the TCRdb copy retains only in-frame clones and omits some. The table shows about 320,000 clones, with 83% occurring only once. Sequencing input: peripheral blood. The origin of this receptor is a woman in her 50s with acute or convalescent COVID-19. This chain connects TRBV6-5 to TRBJ1-3, with 10 bases aligning to TRBD1. CDR3 region: CASILDRGLGNTIYF. CDR3 DNA: TGTGCCAGCATCCTAGACAGGGGGCTCGGAAACACCATATATTTT.